What follows is one TCR beta chain and its context. There are 15 residues in the CDR3. CDR1 and CDR2 from the germline V gene are MNHEY and SMNVEV (reference sequence). After removal of 3 bases from V and 6 bases from J, the junction contained 6 bases not matched to a gene. The sample originates from a study of T-cell reconstitution after alpha-beta-depleted transplantation in children. The TCRbeta library incorporated unique molecular identifiers. TCRdb itself ran the PCR reads through MiXCR, one entry per CDR3 protein. Of a few hundred thousand distinct CDR3 sequences in the sample, over 20% were seen once.

The receptor comes from a human donor who donated a stem cell graft to a child with acute myeloid leukemia. The chain recombines TRBV27 with TRBJ2-1; 9 bases map to TRBD2. The sequences come from PBMCs from the stem cell graft donor, collected from the stem cell graft. CDR3 coding DNA: TGTGCCAGCAGTTTTCTCGCGGGAGGGCTCAATGAGCAGTTCTTC. This sequence encodes CASSFLAGGLNEQFF.